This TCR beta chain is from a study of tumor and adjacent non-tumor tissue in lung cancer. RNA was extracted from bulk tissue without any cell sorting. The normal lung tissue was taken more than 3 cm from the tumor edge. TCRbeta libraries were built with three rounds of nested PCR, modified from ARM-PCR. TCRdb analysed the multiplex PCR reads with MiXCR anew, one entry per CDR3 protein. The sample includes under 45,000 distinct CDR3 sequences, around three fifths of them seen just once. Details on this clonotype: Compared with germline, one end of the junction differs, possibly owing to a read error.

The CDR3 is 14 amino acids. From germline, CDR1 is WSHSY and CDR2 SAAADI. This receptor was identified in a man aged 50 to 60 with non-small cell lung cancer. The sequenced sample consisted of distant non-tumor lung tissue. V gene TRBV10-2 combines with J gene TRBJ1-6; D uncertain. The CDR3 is CASTLKGYNSPLHF. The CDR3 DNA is TGCGCAAGCACCCTTAAGGGCTATAATTCACCCCTCCACTTT.